These T cell receptor beta chains were read from a single sample in a study of vaccination effects on CD4 cells after COVID-19. Some clones are missing from TCRdb's copy, which holds only in-frame ones; the method was immunoSEQ multiplex PCR. The table includes 40,000 or so clones, around 79% detected once. These receptors have no identified antigens. Specimen: CD4+ T cells from PBMCs cultured with a peptide pool, collected before COVID-19 vaccination. These receptors all come from a human donor who had a prior SARS-CoV-2 infection. CDR3s include the opening cysteine and the closing phenylalanine or tryptophan. Each record gives: J gene, D gene, V gene, clone size, CDR3 protein, CDR3 DNA. A D gene is named only where the DNA matches it firmly. For some rows the clone size is stated as once, few or many, or as a class when expanded; others skip it.

TRBJ2-5	.	TRBV6-2/TRBV6-3	.	CASSYPGAAQETQYF	TGTGCCAGCAGTTACCCCGGGGCAGCTCAAGAGACCCAGTACTTC
TRBJ1-2	.	TRBV4-1	.	CASSQATKGVYGYTF	TGCGCCAGCAGCCAAGCTACGAAGGGTGTCTATGGCTACACCTTC
TRBJ1-2	.	TRBV6-2/TRBV6-3	.	CASSYGVTGYTF	TGTGCCAGCAGTTACGGAGTAACAGGCTACACCTTC
TRBJ1-1	.	TRBV7-8	.	CASSGQRGASEAFF	TGTGCCAGCAGCGGGCAGCGGGGCGCCTCTGAAGCTTTCTTT
TRBJ2-1	TRBD2	TRBV2	few	CASSAGTRRGSEQFF	TGTGCCAGCAGCGCCGGGACTAGAAGGGGGAGTGAGCAGTTCTTC
TRBJ1-2	.	TRBV19	.	CASKRLANHGYTF	TGTGCCAGTAAAAGGCTAGCTAACCATGGCTACACCTTC
TRBJ1-1	.	TRBV2	.	CASTALTGNTEAFF	TGTGCCAGCACAGCTTTGACAGGGAACACTGAAGCTTTCTTT
TRBJ1-1	TRBD1	TRBV5-1	.	CASSERDSPGGFF	TGCGCCAGCAGCGAACGGGACTCCCCAGGGGGTTTCTTT
TRBJ1-2	.	TRBV5-4	.	CASSLEADYGYTF	TGTGCCAGCAGCTTGGAGGCGGATTATGGCTACACCTTC
TRBJ1-5	.	TRBV19	.	CASSIRQLNSNQPQHF	TGTGCCAGTAGTATAAGACAGCTAAATAGCAATCAGCCCCAGCATTTT
TRBJ2-6	TRBD2	TRBV5-4	few	CASSPSGGAGANVLTF	TGTGCCAGCAGCCCAAGCGGGGGGGCTGGGGCCAACGTCCTGACTTTC
TRBJ2-5	.	TRBV5-1	.	CASQDGGVQETQYF	TGCGCCAGCCAGGACGGTGGGGTGCAAGAGACCCAGTACTTC
TRBJ1-6	.	TRBV9	once	CASSPRVDDSPLHF	TGTGCCAGCAGCCCCCGCGTGGACGATTCACCCCTCCACTTT
TRBJ1-3	TRBD1	TRBV6-5	.	CASNTGTDGNTIYF	TGTGCCAGCAACACCGGGACAGATGGAAACACCATATATTTT
TRBJ1-5	TRBD1	TRBV10-3	.	CAISNYRGINQPQHF	TGTGCCATCAGTAATTACAGGGGAATCAATCAGCCCCAGCATTTT